This T cell receptor beta chain was sequenced during a study of immune characteristics of hereditary and idiopathic chronic pancreatitis. General observations from the study: Immune findings may reflect disease duration, since tissue was only from TPIAT. Gene families like TRBV10, TRBV19, TRBV23 and TRBV5 were used differently between subtypes. Both chronic pancreatitis groups had higher TCRbeta diversity and lower clonality than controls.

Of note for this clone: Its antigen remains unknown.

There are 11 residues in the CDR3. Looked up from germline, CDR1 is DFQATT and CDR2 is SNEGSKA (reference sequence). Profiling relied on immunoSEQ multiplex PCR, and the TCRdb table lists in-frame clones only, not all of them. The table includes over 11,000 clones, more than 60% detected once. The pancreas tissue came from patients undergoing total pancreatectomy with islet autotransplantation. No included patient had a known diabetes history. The sequencing sample was made of pancreas tissue with hereditary chronic pancreatitis. The V gene is TRBV20-1, the J gene TRBJ1-2, with D perhaps matching TRBD1 (5 bases). The receptor was derived from a human donor with chronic pancreatitis. The DNA of the CDR3 is TGCATTGGGGACTCAAACTATGGCTACACCTTC. Translated, it gives CIGDSNYGYTF.